This T cell receptor (beta chain) is from a study of shared clonotypes between healthy human individuals. CDR1 is SSHAT and CDR2 is FNYEAQ in the germline V gene (reference sequence). This CDR3 is built from 19 residues. Worth noting for this clone: Sequence at one end of the junction differs from germline and may be a read error.

The repertoire was sequenced with immunoSEQ multiplex PCR; TCRdb's copy has only in-frame clones and lacks some. This sample has about 380,000 clones, with approximately 97% found just once. V usage is TRBV7-7 and J usage is TRBJ1-5; TRBD1 agrees at 9 bases. The TCR was taken from a man aged 25 to 40 in good health. Sequenced sample: memory CD8+ T cells sorted from blood. As for subset: CD45RO+ cells pooled with CCR7-negative TemRA cells. Here the CDR3 DNA reads TGTGCTAGCAGTGTCCCGGGACAGGGAAGGGAGGGTAGCAATCAGCCCCAGCATTTT. Its protein product is CASSVPGQGREGSNQPQHF.